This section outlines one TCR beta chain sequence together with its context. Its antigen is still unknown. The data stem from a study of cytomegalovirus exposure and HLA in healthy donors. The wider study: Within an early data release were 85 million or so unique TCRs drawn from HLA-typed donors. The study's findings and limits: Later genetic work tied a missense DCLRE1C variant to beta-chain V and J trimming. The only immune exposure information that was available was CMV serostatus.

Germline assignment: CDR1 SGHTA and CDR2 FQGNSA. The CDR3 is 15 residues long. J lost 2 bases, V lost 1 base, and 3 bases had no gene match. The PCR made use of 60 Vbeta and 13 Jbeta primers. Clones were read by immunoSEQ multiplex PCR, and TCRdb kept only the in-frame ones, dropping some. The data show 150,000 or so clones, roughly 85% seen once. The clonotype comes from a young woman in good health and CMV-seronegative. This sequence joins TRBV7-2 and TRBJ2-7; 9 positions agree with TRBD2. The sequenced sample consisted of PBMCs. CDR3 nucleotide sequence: TGTGCCAGCAGCTTAGACCCTAGCGGGGCCTACGAGCAGTACTTC. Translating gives CASSLDPSGAYEQYF.